A selection of T cell receptor beta chains follows, all from one sample in a study of blood T cell repertoires in COVID-19. Profiled with immunoSEQ multiplex PCR; TCRdb holds only in-frame clones, not every one. The sample includes 120,000 or so clones, 70% to 75% seen only once; the top ten take more than 5.5%. The sequenced sample consisted of peripheral blood. These receptor sequences come from a man in his 60s with acute or convalescent COVID-19. Both conserved end residues are part of each CDR3. D genes are given only for firm matches. Size is stated for part of the rows, as once, few or many counts, or as a class when the clone is expanded.

>NA|TRBJ2-7|TRBV29-1|TRBD1
CSVQGARTFEQYF
TGCAGCGTACAGGGGGCCCGCACATTCGAGCAGTACTTC
>NA|TRBJ1-2|TRBV27|NA
CASSSQTNYGYTF
TGTGCCAGCAGTTCCCAGACTAACTATGGCTACACCTTC
>once|TRBJ1-1|TRBV7-3|TRBD1
CASSPGGSGTEAFF
TGTGCCAGCAGCCCAGGGGGCAGCGGCACTGAAGCTTTCTTT
>NA|TRBJ1-1|TRBV24-1|TRBD1
CATSDSDRGRTEAFF
TGTGCCACCAGTGATTCCGACAGGGGCAGGACTGAAGCTTTCTTT
>NA|TRBJ2-7|TRBV12-3/TRBV12-4|NA
CASSLGQTYEQYF
TGTGCCAGCAGTTTAGGACAGACCTACGAGCAGTACTTC
>NA|TRBJ2-3|TRBV25-1|TRBD2
CASTTMGETSGSSDTQYF
TGTGCCAGCACCACAATGGGGGAAACTAGCGGGAGTTCAGATACGCAGTATTTT
>few|TRBJ1-1|TRBV18|NA
CASSPTWVGRPDEAFF
TGTGCCAGCTCGCCCACCTGGGTTGGCAGGCCCGATGAAGCTTTCTTT
>NA|TRBJ2-3|TRBV6-1|NA
CASSDSGRSTDTQYF
TGTGCCAGCAGTGATTCTGGCAGGTCCACAGATACGCAGTATTTT
>NA|TRBJ2-1|TRBV7-6|TRBD2
CASSFRLAKYNEQFF
TGTGCCAGCAGCTTCCGACTAGCGAAATACAATGAGCAGTTCTTC
>NA|TRBJ2-1|TRBV2|TRBD2
CASSEGQLAVYNEQFF
TGTGCCAGCAGTGAAGGTCAACTAGCGGTCTACAATGAGCAGTTCTTC
>NA|TRBJ2-7|TRBV18|TRBD2
CASSRPQSGSLYEQYF
TGTGCCAGCTCACGACCCCAGAGCGGGAGTTTGTACGAGCAGTACTTC
>NA|TRBJ2-7|TRBV4-1|TRBD2
CASSQQPLAGQYEQYF
TGCGCCAGCAGCCAACAACCCCTAGCGGGGCAATACGAGCAGTACTTC
>few|TRBJ2-3|TRBV25-1|TRBD2
CASSEYKTSGDTQYF
TGTGCCAGCAGTGAATATAAAACTAGCGGAGATACGCAGTATTTT
>NA|TRBJ2-4|TRBV9|NA
CASSVGTGEGLGIQYF
TGTGCCAGCAGCGTAGGGACGGGAGAGGGGCTAGGCATTCAGTACTTC
>NA|TRBJ2-3|TRBV28|NA
CASRNTVLVTDTQYF
TGTGCCAGCAGAAACACAGTCCTTGTTACAGATACGCAGTATTTT
>NA|TRBJ2-3|TRBV4-2|TRBD1
CASSLRAGQGGTDTQYF
TGTGCCAGCAGCCTCAGGGCCGGACAGGGTGGCACAGATACGCAGTATTTT
>NA|TRBJ1-1|TRBV5-6|TRBD1
CASSLGTGGMNTEAFF
TGTGCCAGCAGCTTGGGGACAGGGGGAATGAACACTGAAGCTTTCTTT
>NA|TRBJ2-1|TRBV6-5|NA
CASSYDGRLGSNEQFF
TGTGCCAGCAGTTACGACGGCCGCCTGGGCTCCAATGAGCAGTTCTTC
>NA|TRBJ2-5|TRBV5-1|TRBD2
CASSFGGGGIQETQYF
TGCGCCAGCAGCTTTGGAGGCGGGGGAATCCAAGAGACCCAGTACTTC
>NA|TRBJ2-3|TRBV29-1|NA
CSVGRTTNTDTQYF
TGCAGCGTTGGGAGGACCACCAACACAGATACGCAGTATTTT
>NA|TRBJ2-7|TRBV6-1|TRBD1
CASSDFRDRGFYEQYF
TGTGCCAGCAGTGATTTCAGGGACAGGGGCTTTTACGAGCAGTACTTC
>NA|TRBJ2-5|TRBV7-6|TRBD2
CASGGEGPETQYF
TGTGCCAGTGGCGGGGAGGGCCCCGAGACCCAGTACTTC
>NA|TRBJ2-5|TRBV9|NA
CASSVDESSQETQYF
TGTGCCAGCAGCGTAGACGAGTCGAGTCAAGAGACCCAGTACTTC
>once|TRBJ1-5|TRBV10-3|NA
CAISESKDNRHQPQHF
TGTGCCATCAGTGAGTCGAAGGACAACCGACATCAGCCCCAGCATTTT
>once|TRBJ2-7|TRBV6-5|TRBD1
CASGTGIYEQYF
TGTGCCAGCGGGACAGGGATCTACGAGCAGTACTTC
>NA|TRBJ2-7|TRBV30|NA
CAWSITGIYEQYF
TGTGCCTGGAGTATAACAGGGATCTACGAGCAGTACTTC
>NA|TRBJ2-7|TRBV5-1|TRBD1
CASSRTGPYEQYF
TGCGCCAGCAGCCGGACAGGCCCCTACGAGCAGTACTTC
>NA|TRBJ1-2|TRBV29-1|TRBD1
CSVAGQGYGYTF
TGCAGCGTTGCGGGACAGGGTTATGGCTACACCTTC
>few|TRBJ1-5|TRBV28|NA
CASLRPQGSNQPQHF
TGTGCCAGCCTTAGGCCCCAGGGGAGCAATCAGCCCCAGCATTTT
>NA|TRBJ2-2|TRBV5-1|NA
CASSFGHLNTGELFF
TGCGCCAGCAGCTTTGGACACCTAAACACCGGGGAGCTGTTTTTT
>NA|TRBJ1-1|TRBV6-1|NA
CASSELQGSMNTEAFF
TGTGCCAGCAGTGAACTTCAGGGATCGATGAACACTGAAGCTTTCTTT
>NA|TRBJ1-5|TRBV19|NA
CASSMGGAWQPQHF
TGTGCCAGTAGTATGGGGGGGGCCTGGCAGCCCCAGCATTTT
>NA|TRBJ2-2|TRBV30|TRBD1
CASDRGLNTGELFF
TGTGCCTCCGACAGGGGTCTTAACACCGGGGAGCTGTTTTTT
>NA|TRBJ2-7|TRBV10-3|NA
CAISGLYEQYF
TGTGCCATCAGTGGACTCTACGAGCAGTACTTC
>NA|TRBJ2-1|TRBV5-1|NA
CASSQLGSSNNEQFF
TGCGCCAGCAGCCAACTAGGTTCTTCAAACAATGAGCAGTTCTTC
>NA|TRBJ1-1|TRBV29-1|TRBD1
CSVHPTTGVWTEAFF
TGCAGCGTTCACCCCACGACAGGGGTTTGGACTGAAGCTTTCTTT
>few|TRBJ1-6|TRBV7-2|NA
CASSPRRGNNSPLHF
TGTGCCAGCAGCCCTCGACGGGGGAACAATTCACCCCTCCACTTT
>NA|TRBJ2-3|TRBV24-1|TRBD2
CATSDSPSGGAQDTQYF
TGTGCCACCAGTGATTCCCCTAGCGGGGGGGCGCAAGATACGCAGTATTTT
>NA|TRBJ2-3|TRBV27|NA
CASSLSQASDTDTQYF
TGTGCCAGCAGTTTGTCACAGGCTAGCGACACAGATACGCAGTATTTT
>NA|TRBJ2-3|TRBV30|TRBD2
CAWSATKRGPDTQYF
TGTGCCTGGAGCGCGACTAAGCGGGGACCTGATACGCAGTATTTT
>NA|TRBJ2-3|TRBV28|TRBD2
CASTPRGRADTQYF
TGTGCCAGCACCCCTCGGGGGAGGGCAGATACGCAGTATTTT
>NA|TRBJ2-3|TRBV6-4|NA
CASADSDTDTQYF
TGTGCCAGCGCGGACTCTGACACAGATACGCAGTATTTT
>NA|TRBJ1-2|TRBV7-2|NA
CASSFERIRNYGYTF
TGTGCCAGCAGCTTCGAGCGGATTAGAAACTATGGCTACACCTTC
>once|TRBJ2-3|TRBV5-1|TRBD2
CASSIQTSGSTDTQYF
TGCGCCAGCAGCATCCAGACTAGCGGTAGCACAGATACGCAGTATTTT
>once|TRBJ2-5|TRBV9|NA
CASSVLGGAQETQYF
TGTGCCAGCAGCGTATTGGGGGGGGCGCAGGAGACCCAGTACTTC
>NA|TRBJ1-2|TRBV3-1/TRBV3-2|NA
CASSQGGGLGYTF
TGTGCCAGCAGCCAAGGGGGGGGCTTGGGCTACACCTTC
>NA|TRBJ2-1|TRBV9|NA
CASSAASISGGKGNEQFF
TGTGCCAGCAGTGCCGCCTCGATAAGCGGTGGAAAAGGGAATGAGCAGTTCTTC
>NA|TRBJ1-2|TRBV4-1|NA
CASSQERQGYGYTF
TGCGCCAGCAGCCAAGAACGGCAGGGGTATGGCTACACCTTC
>NA|TRBJ1-1|TRBV18|NA
CASSPSEMNTEAFF
TGTGCCAGCTCACCCAGCGAAATGAACACTGAAGCTTTCTTT
>NA|TRBJ2-3|TRBV6-5|TRBD1
CASSYRGRKDTQYF
TGTGCCAGCAGCTACAGGGGGCGGAAAGATACGCAGTATTTT
>NA|TRBJ1-5|TRBV20-1|NA
CSASRSNSNQPQHF
TGCAGTGCTAGTAGGAGTAATAGCAATCAGCCCCAGCATTTT
>NA|TRBJ2-7|TRBV7-3|NA
CASSLSSGTSYEQYF
TGTGCCAGCAGCTTAAGTTCCGGGACTTCCTACGAGCAGTACTTC
>many|TRBJ2-7|TRBV6-2/TRBV6-3|TRBD2
CASSYPGLAGGGRSSYEQYF
TGTGCCAGCAGTTACCCGGGACTAGCGGGGGGCGGACGCTCCTCCTACGAGCAGTACTTC
>few|TRBJ1-4|TRBV7-3|NA
CASSLGPGDHEKLFF
TGTGCCAGCAGCTTAGGGCCAGGGGATCATGAAAAACTGTTTTTT
>NA|TRBJ1-2|TRBV15|NA
CATSRVRAGGGYTF
TGTGCCACCAGCAGAGTGAGGGCCGGGGGTGGCTACACCTTC
>NA|TRBJ2-3|TRBV24-1|NA
CATSRADTQYF
TGTGCCACCTCCAGGGCGGATACGCAGTATTTT
>NA|TRBJ1-1|TRBV30|NA
CAWSTGKEAFF
TGTGCCTGGAGTACAGGGAAAGAAGCTTTCTTT